This T cell receptor beta chain is drawn from a study of T-cell memory formation after mild COVID-19 (dated by TCRdb to the early 2020s). Looking at the study overall: Most TCR sequence clusters were specific to one of the two donors. Longitudinal TCRalpha and TCRbeta repertoire sequencing tracked T-cell clones expanding and contracting after mild COVID-19 in two donors. The cohort comprised two young, previously healthy adult volunteers, one female and one male.

The research as a whole found: Contracting CD4+ clones appeared mostly in the CM and EM memory subsets, whereas CD8+ clones were enriched in EMRA. Some responding clones were detected in pre-infection memory, which suggested that pre-existing cross-reactive memory T cells had joined the SARS-CoV-2 response. Only a couple of mild cases were covered by the study, and larger cohorts that include severe cases with pre-infection samples were considered necessary. From day 15 to 85, contracting clones showed balanced CD4/CD8 phenotypes, whereas a second wave of clones that expanded from day 15 to 37 leaned towards CD4+. Whether the second-wave clones peaking on day 37 were SARS-CoV-2 specific was not confirmed.

Ficoll-Paque density gradient centrifugation was the method used to isolate PBMCs. Trimming costs V 3 bases and J 5 bases, and their ends lie 13 bases apart. The germline V gene specifies SGHTA as CDR1 and FQGNSA as CDR2. Including the terminal cysteine and phenylalanine, the CDR3 comprises 14 residues. Just CDR3 DNA is preserved here, 42 bases in frame from base 1. This clonotype was observed many times. The clone's antigen remains unknown. Within one base of it there is no much larger clone, and no base qualities were kept. Sequencing took place on an Illumina NovaSeq 6000. Using 5'RACE with constant-segment primers, TCRalpha and TCRbeta cDNA libraries were constructed, with sample barcodes and unique molecular identifiers added in the process. Trizol reagent was used to extract RNA from every sample. Library amplification was performed in two PCR steps, and a second sample barcode and Illumina TruSeq adapters were introduced in the second step. The libraries were sequenced on an Illumina NovaSeq using 2 x 150 bp paired-end reads. Per the original workflow: Demultiplexing of reads and collapsing into UMI-guided consensus sequences were performed with migec v1.2.7. Using mixcr v2.1.11, UMI consensuses were aligned to TRA and TRB V and J templates and then assembled into clonotypes. A clonotype was counted as expanded or contracted only when both edgeR and NoisET called the clonotype significant, with the noise models trained on biological replicates. For edgeR calls, the cutoffs were a false discovery rate-adjusted p below 0.01 and a log2 fold-change threshold of 1. As an exploratory analysis of dynamics, max-normalized trajectories of the 1000 most abundant clonotypes were examined with PCA combined with hierarchical clustering. Separately sequenced CD4+ and CD8+ repertoires were used to assign the CD4 or CD8 phenotype of responding clones. Through fastp at Q25 and MiXCR, TCRdb rebuilt clones from the public reads, retaining in-frame beta chains. CDR3 protein duplicates are merged, each entry listing the most common genes and DNA. The V and J calls follow TCRdb's processing rather than the paper's. This sample is represented by approximately 180,000 distinct CDR3 sequences; 16% of them were singletons. The biggest ten clones account for 2% to 2.5% of the sample.

The rearranged segments are TRBV7-2 and TRBJ2-5, with no confident D gene call. The TCR originated in an adult woman who had mild COVID-19 (a few samples of this study predate the infection). The sample titles of this study are shuffled in the database, so cell type and time point are left out; the donor was told from shared clones. The material sequenced was PBMCs or a T cell subset sorted from them (not recorded which). The bases read TGTGCCAGCAGCTTCAACCCGGGCCGGGAGACCCAGTACTTC. Its protein product is CASSFNPGRETQYF.